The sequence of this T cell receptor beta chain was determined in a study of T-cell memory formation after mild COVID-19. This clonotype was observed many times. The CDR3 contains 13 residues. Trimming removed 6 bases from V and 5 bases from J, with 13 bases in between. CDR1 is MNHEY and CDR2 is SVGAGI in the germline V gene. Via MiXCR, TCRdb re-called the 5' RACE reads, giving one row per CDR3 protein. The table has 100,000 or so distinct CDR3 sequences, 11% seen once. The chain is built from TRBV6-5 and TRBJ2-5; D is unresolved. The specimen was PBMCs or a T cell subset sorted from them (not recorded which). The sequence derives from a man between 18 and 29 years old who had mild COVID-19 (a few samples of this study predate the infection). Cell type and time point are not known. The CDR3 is CASSREIWETQYF. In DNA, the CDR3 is TGTGCCAGCAGCCGCGAGATCTGGGAGACCCAGTACTTC.